Listed below are T cell receptor beta chains from one sample, sequenced in a study of blood T cell repertoires in COVID-19. Method: immunoSEQ multiplex PCR; TCRdb's copy keeps in-frame clones and lacks some. Of roughly 150,000 clones in the sample, around 79% are singletons; the top ten hold 15% to 20%. Sequencing was performed on PBMCs or T cells enriched from blood (not recorded which). These receptors all stem from a woman aged 70 to 79 in a cohort exposed to, infected with or recovered from COVID-19 (not recorded which). CDR3s include the opening cysteine and the closing phenylalanine or tryptophan. The order of the fields is V gene, D gene, clone size, J gene, CDR3 DNA, CDR3 protein. The D gene is left open where the match is weak. For some rows the clone size is stated as once, few or many, or as a class when expanded; others skip it.

>TRBV5-8|-|-|TRBJ1-4
TGTGCCAGCAACAGGGAAGACGGTGAAAAACTGTTTTTT
CASNREDGEKLFF
>TRBV12-3/TRBV12-4|-|-|TRBJ2-5
TGTGCCAGCAGTTCTTTACAAGAGACCCAGTACTTC
CASSSLQETQYF
>TRBV6-1|TRBD2|-|TRBJ2-5
TGTGCCAGCAGTGCTACTAGCGGGATAGCTAGTAAGACCCAGTACTTC
CASSATSGIASKTQYF
>TRBV5-1|-|-|TRBJ2-7
TGCGCCAGCAGCTTGGGCGGGGTTACCTACGAGCAGTACTTC
CASSLGGVTYEQYF
>TRBV27|-|few|TRBJ2-7
TGTGCCAGCAGCCTTATCGGTTCTTCCTACGAGCAGTACTTC
CASSLIGSSYEQYF
>TRBV10-2|TRBD2|-|TRBJ2-1
TGCGCCAGCAGGGAAAGCGGGGCCGGGAATGAGCAGTTCTTC
CASRESGAGNEQFF
>TRBV6-5|-|-|TRBJ2-5
TGTGCCAGCCGCACCGTACATTTGTCAGAGACCCAGTACTTC
CASRTVHLSETQYF
>TRBV3-1/TRBV3-2|TRBD2|-|TRBJ2-2
TGTGCCAGCAGCCGGACTAGCACCGGGGAGCTGTTTTTT
CASSRTSTGELFF
>TRBV7-7|-|-|TRBJ1-5
TGTGCTAGCAGCTCCGCGGGGGGGAGGCAGAGTAATCAGCCCCAGCATTTT
CASSSAGGRQSNQPQHF
>TRBV7-7|TRBD2|few|TRBJ2-5
TGTGCTAGCAGCTTAACGCTAGCGGGATCGTGGGAGACCCAGTACTTC
CASSLTLAGSWETQYF
>TRBV27|-|-|TRBJ2-7
TGTGCCAGCAGTTTGGTCCCCTCCGGGGAGCAGTACTTC
CASSLVPSGEQYF
>TRBV24-1|-|-|TRBJ2-7
TGTGCCACCAGTGATCCCCAGGGGTACGAGCAGTACTTC
CATSDPQGYEQYF
>TRBV18|TRBD1|-|TRBJ2-7
TGTGCCAGCTCACCCGACAGGGGGAGCTCCTACGAGCAGTACTTC
CASSPDRGSSYEQYF
>TRBV5-1|-|-|TRBJ2-5
TGCGCCAGCAGCCCCCTGGGCCCTCAAGAGACCCAGTACTTC
CASSPLGPQETQYF
>TRBV7-7|TRBD2|-|TRBJ2-1
TGTGCTAGCAGCTTTGGGACTAGCGGGGCCAATGAGCAGTTCTTC
CASSFGTSGANEQFF
>TRBV7-2|-|once|TRBJ1-5
TGTGCCAGCAGCTTATCCCCGGGGCCCCAGCATTTT
CASSLSPGPQHF
>TRBV6-1|-|-|TRBJ2-1
TGTGCCAGCAGTGAAAGCCCCAATGCCTACAATGAGCAGTTCTTC
CASSESPNAYNEQFF
>TRBV12-3/TRBV12-4|-|-|TRBJ1-1
TGTGCCAGCAGTTTGCAGGGGAGTTCTGAAGCTTTCTTT
CASSLQGSSEAFF
>TRBV19|-|-|TRBJ2-3
TGTGCCAGTAGTATGCGGGATACGCAGTATTTT
CASSMRDTQYF
>TRBV19|-|-|TRBJ1-1
TGTGCCAGTAGACCTAGGGGGACAATGAACACTGAAGCTTTCTTT
CASRPRGTMNTEAFF
>TRBV5-1|-|few|TRBJ2-7
TGCGCCAGCAGCCTCAGGGGGGACGAGCAGTACTTC
CASSLRGDEQYF
>TRBV6-5|TRBD1|-|TRBJ2-2
TGTGCCAGCAGTCTCGACAGGGCGGCCGGGGAGCTGTTTTTT
CASSLDRAAGELFF
>TRBV27|-|-|TRBJ2-1
TGTGCCAGCAGTTTATCGTGGACTAAGTACAATGAGCAGTTCTTC
CASSLSWTKYNEQFF
>TRBV6-2/TRBV6-3|TRBD2|-|TRBJ2-1
TGTGCCAGCAGTTCCGGGACTAGCGGGAGGAATGAGCAGTTCTTC
CASSSGTSGRNEQFF
>TRBV18|TRBD2|-|TRBJ2-1
TGTGCCAGCTCCCTAGGGACTAGCGGGATTGGTGAGCAGTTCTTC
CASSLGTSGIGEQFF
>TRBV7-9|TRBD2|-|TRBJ2-3
TGTGCCAGCAGCTTTGCGGCGGGAGTGACAGATACGCAGTATTTT
CASSFAAGVTDTQYF
>TRBV5-1|TRBD1|few|TRBJ2-1
TGCGCCAGCAGTCTCGGACAGGGGTGGCAGGAGCAGTTCTTC
CASSLGQGWQEQFF
>TRBV7-3|TRBD2|-|TRBJ2-3
TGTGCCAGCAGCTTATATCGCGGGAGTAACACAGATACGCAGTATTTT
CASSLYRGSNTDTQYF
>TRBV7-9|TRBD1|-|TRBJ1-1
TGTGCCAGCAGCCCCGGACAGGGACGGACTGAAGCTTTCTTT
CASSPGQGRTEAFF
>TRBV7-2|TRBD2|once|TRBJ2-3
TGTGCCAGCAGCTTGGGACTAGCGGTCACAGATACGCAGTATTTT
CASSLGLAVTDTQYF
>TRBV7-9|-|many|TRBJ1-5
TGTGCCAGCAGCCCCGGACAGTTCAATCAGCCCCAGCATTTT
CASSPGQFNQPQHF
>TRBV28|-|-|TRBJ1-1
TGTGCCACCATTTCTTTTGGGGGGTTTACTGAAGCTTTCTTT
CATISFGGFTEAFF
>TRBV11-1|-|-|TRBJ1-1
TGTGCCAGCAGCTCTCCCGGGGGGAGCACTGAAGCTTTCTTT
CASSSPGGSTEAFF
>TRBV27|TRBD2|-|TRBJ2-3
TGTGCCAGCAGTCCCTTTGGCCCCGGACTAGGGGATGAAGATACGCAGTATTTT
CASSPFGPGLGDEDTQYF
>TRBV12-3/TRBV12-4|-|-|TRBJ2-7
TGTGCCAGCAGTTTGGTCGGCGAGCAGTACTTC
CASSLVGEQYF
>TRBV12-3/TRBV12-4|-|-|TRBJ1-1
TGTGCCAGCATTCGATCGGGGGTCACTGAAGCTTTCTTT
CASIRSGVTEAFF
>TRBV7-2|TRBD1|-|TRBJ2-5
TGTGCCAGCAGCAACACAGGGGCAGAGACCCAGTACTTC
CASSNTGAETQYF
>TRBV4-3|TRBD1|-|TRBJ2-1
TGCGCCAGCAGCCAACGACAGGGTAACAATGAGCAGTTCTTC
CASSQRQGNNEQFF
>TRBV7-2|TRBD2|-|TRBJ2-3
TGTGCCAGCAGCTTTAGCGGGACTAGCACAGATACGCAGTATTTT
CASSFSGTSTDTQYF
>TRBV6-2/TRBV6-3|-|few|TRBJ2-2
TGTGCCAGCAGTTACTCCACAGGGTTTGGGACCGGGGAGCTGTTTTTT
CASSYSTGFGTGELFF
>TRBV27|TRBD1|-|TRBJ1-2
TGTGCCAGCAGGCCGACAGGGGGCTATGGCTACACCTTC
CASRPTGGYGYTF
>TRBV7-6|-|-|TRBJ2-7
TGTGCCAGCAGCAAAGGGGGTAGCTCCTACGAGCAGTACTTC
CASSKGGSSYEQYF